The 19 T cell receptor delta chains below come from one sample, sequenced in a study of γδ T cells in repeated Plasmodium falciparum infection. Flow sorting of PBMC yielded separate Vgamma9/Vdelta2+ and Vdelta2-negative gammadelta T cell populations for bulk repertoire analysis. TCRdb re-analyzed the multiplex PCR reads via CATT. This sample carries more than 70,000 delta-chain clones, 0.98% of them seen once, and the ten largest clones take more than 9%. Sequencing was done on a sample of gamma-delta T cells from blood. Receptors originate from a pool of human donors (malaria-infected and uninfected, not separated).

This clone was seen a few times. This DNA's translation and the protein TCRdb lists, from a much larger clone, do not match at residue 20, likely due to a read error; the protein shown is translated from the DNA. This chain joins TRDV3 and TRDJ1; D might be TRDD2 or TRDD3, each matching 8 bases. The J gene was missing in TCRdb and was found by matching the end of the DNA to germline. The CDR3 totals 26 residues. V was clipped by 2 bases and J by 1 base, with 50 bases between them. The germline gives CDR1 TVYSNPD, CDR2 GDNSRS (reference sequence). CDR3 sequence (DNA): TGTGCCTTTGGGGGGAAACCCACCTTCCTAGCTGGGGGAAGTTATTCAGACCCTCCGTGCACCGATAAACTCATCTTT. Amino acids: CAFGGKPTFLAGGSYSDPPCTDKLIF.

This clone showed up many times. The chain employs TRDV1 and TRDJ1; TRDD3 matches 13 bases. Germline values: CDR1 TSWWSYY, CDR2 QGS. This CDR3 is 18 amino acids long. The V and J ends lost 3 bases and 7 bases, in that order; junction bases with no gene match: 14. CDR3 sequence reads: CALGDPSTLYWGIRKLIF. The DNA for the CDR3 is TGTGCTCTTGGGGATCCATCTACTCTGTACTGGGGGATACGTAAACTCATCTTT.

This clone was detected only a few times. TCRdb shows a much larger clone's protein in place of this DNA's translation, and the two differ at residue 15, likely through a read error; the protein shown is translated from the DNA. The CDR3 sequence is CALGELGGDLGTGNFLSDKLIF. As DNA, the CDR3 is TGTGCTCTTGGGGAACTTGGAGGGGACTTAGGTACTGGGAACTTCCTTTCCGATAAACTCATCTTT. The genes are TRDV1 and TRDJ1; possibly TRDD2 or TRDD3 for D (6 bases each). CDR1 and CDR2 (germline): TSWWSYY, QGS. The V and J ends lost 0 bases and 3 bases respectively, with 32 bases between them. The CDR3 length is 22 residues.

This clone turned up a few times. TCRdb's listed protein matches a much larger clone and diverges from this DNA's translation at residue 14, likely through a read error; the protein shown comes from the DNA. For the V gene the call is TRDV1; the J gene has no call; the listed D gene, TRDD3, was not tested against the DNA. From germline, CDR1 is TSWWSYY and CDR2 QGS. The CDR3 is 15 amino acids. The CDR3 region is CALVGTGGHSDKLTF. Written as DNA, the CDR3 is TGTGCTCTTGTCGGTACTGGGGGACACTCCGATAAACTCACCTTT.

Only a few counts were recorded for this clone. Only one base separates this from a far larger clonotype, so it likely reflects a read error. The same CDR3 arises from other DNA sequences in this sample as well. The J gene is TRDJ1, the V gene TRDV2; possibly TRDD3 for D (5 bases). In the absence of a J gene in TCRdb, the DNA was matched to germline to assign it here. The CDR3 length is 18 residues. The germline gives CDR1 GEAIGNYY, CDR2 EKD. Trimming removed 3 bases from V and 4 bases from J, with 26 bases in between. The CDR3 spells CACDALHGEGYRGDKLIF. The CDR3 DNA reads TGTGCCTGTGACGCACTACACGGGGAGGGGTACCGCGGCGATAAACTCATCTTT.

A remark on this clone: The mismatch at residue 3 between this DNA's translation and the TCRdb protein of a much larger clone likely reflects a read error; the protein shown is translated from the DNA. The rearrangement joins TRDV1 to TRDJ1; perhaps TRDD3 as D (6 bases). The CDR3 extends over 18 amino acids. Germline CDR1 is TSWWSYY and CDR2 is QGS. The CDR3 nucleotides read TGTGCTCCTGGGGACGCCCCCGGAGGGGGACAGTACACCGATAAACTCATCTTT. This codes for CAPGDAPGGGQYTDKLIF.

To note about this clone: A read error may account for a junction end that differs from germline. J is TRDJ1 and V is TRDV1, with TRDD3 matching over 8 bases. Germline matching of the DNA provided the J gene here, since TCRdb leaves it blank. The germline V gene has CDR1 TSWWSYY and CDR2 QGS. The CDR3 totals 23 residues. DNA of the CDR3: TGCTCCGGGGAAAAGAGTCCCCGCCCTCCTCCGTCGCATGGGGATACCCACACCGATAAACTCATCTTT. Its protein is CSGEKSPRPPPSHGDTHTDKLIF.

This clone was counted between two and nine times. TCRdb's protein for this DNA is that of a much larger clone and differs from the translation at residue 3, likely a read error; the protein shown is the DNA translation. V and J are TRDV2 and TRDJ1, with 7 bases lining up with TRDD2. TCRdb is silent on the J gene; assignment here came from matching the DNA to germline. CDR1 is GEAIGNYY and CDR2 is EKD in the germline V gene. There are 21 residues in the CDR3. CDR3 sequence reads: CARDTVSYAEGRPSYTDKLIF. The CDR3 coding sequence is TGTGCCCGTGACACAGTTTCCTACGCTGAAGGGCGGCCCTCATACACCGATAAACTCATCTTT.

This clone was seen ten or more times. This sequence is one base from a far larger clone and is likely a read error. The identical CDR3 is also encoded by other nucleotide sequences in the sample. No J gene was assigned, while the V gene was called as TRDV2; the table gives TRDD3 as D, unverified against the DNA. The germline gives CDR1 GEAIGNYY, CDR2 EKD. This CDR3 has 16 amino acids. The CDR3: CACDRTGGLYTDKLIF. CDR3 sequence (DNA): TGTGCCTGTGACCGTACTGGGGGTTTGTACACCGATAAGCTCATCTTT.

This clone was observed a handful of times. The TCRdb protein comes from a much larger clone and disagrees with this DNA's translation at residue 4, likely due to a read error; the protein given here is derived from the DNA. V gene TRDV1 combines with J gene TRDJ1, with TRDD2 matching 7 bases. The CDR3 length is 21 residues. The germline CDR1 and CDR2 sequences are TSWWSYY and QGS. V shed 7 bases, J shed 6 bases, and the junction held 32 bases outside the gene matches. The chain's CDR3 is CALEIFANSYRRWYWSNKLIF. In DNA form, the CDR3 reads TGTGCTCTTGAAATTTTTGCGAATTCCTACCGTCGCTGGTACTGGAGTAATAAACTCATCTTT.

About this clone itself: The protein TCRdb lists belongs to a much larger clone and differs from this DNA's translation at residue 14, which points to a read error; the protein shown is made from the DNA. The chain carries TRDV2 and TRDJ3; D might be TRDD3 (5 bases). The J gene was not available in TCRdb and was assigned here by matching the DNA to germline segments. Germline V CDR1 and CDR2: GEAIGNYY, EKD. The CDR3 length is 17 residues. The CDR3 spells CACDTLLGPWDTRRMFF. For the CDR3, the DNA is TGTGCCTGTGACACCCTACTAGGGCCCTGGGACACCCGACGGATGTTTTTC.

This clone was found a few times. It differs at one base from a far larger clone, so likely a read error. Called V gene: TRDV3; the J gene was not called. Germline CDR1 reads TVYSNPD; CDR2 reads GDNSRS (reference sequence). The CDR3 sequence is 16 residues long. The CDR3, as DNA: TGTGCCTCCGTCCCGTGTTTCCTTTACAACACCGATAAACTCATCTTC. It is translated as CASVPCFLYNTDKLIF.

This clone was seen ten or more times. TCRdb records a much larger clone's protein for this DNA, with a difference at residue 3 that likely arises from a read error; the protein given is the translation of the DNA. The gene calls are TRDV2 and TRDJ1; a weak D match, TRDD2 (9 bases). The CDR3 loop spans 25 amino acids. Germline CDR1 and CDR2: GEAIGNYY and EKD. The CDR3 coding sequence is TGTGCCCGTGACAACAGGAACACCTTCCTACTATCGTCCCGGCGGGGGATAGAGTGGACCGATAAACTCATCTTT. It codes for CARDNRNTFLLSSRRGIEWTDKLIF.

This clone occurred a few times. TCRdb attributes to this sequence the protein of a much larger clone, which differs from the DNA translation at residue 21; a read error is likely, and the protein displayed is translated from the DNA. The J gene is uncalled and the V gene is TRDV2; the table's D call TRDD3 went unverified against the DNA. CDR3 length: 22 amino acids. CDR1 is GEAIGNYY, CDR2 EKD, per germline. CDR3 sequence: CACDTGQYWGIPSLRYTDKLTF. The CDR3 nucleotides read TGTGCCTGTGACACCGGACAATACTGGGGGATCCCTTCCCTCCGATACACCGATAAACTCACCTTT.

In its sample, this clone was seen a few times. TCRdb's listed protein matches a much larger clone and diverges from this DNA's translation at residue 10, likely through a read error; the protein shown comes from the DNA. The gene calls are TRDV2 and TRDJ1; 8 bases align to TRDD3. Assignment of the J gene here rests on matching the DNA to germline, because TCRdb gives none. The germline gives CDR1 GEAIGNYY, CDR2 EKD. With 3 bases clipped from V and 0 bases from J, the junction kept 17 bases outside the gene matches. The CDR3 runs to 19 residues. The CDR3 is CACDLLGDPRLTYTDKLIF. DNA of the CDR3: TGTGCCTGTGACTTGTTGGGGGATCCTCGCTTAACGTACACCGATAAACTCATCTTT.

This clone turned up a few times. TCRdb lists the protein of a much larger clone for this DNA, which differs at residue 9, so this is likely a read error; the protein given here is translated from the DNA itself. This sample also contains other DNA sequences that code for the same CDR3. The CDR3: CACDPLLGGTPYTDKLIF. The CDR3, as DNA: TGTGCCTGTGACCCCTTACTGGGGGGTACACCGTACACCGATAAACTCATCTTT. The gene calls are TRDV2 and TRDJ1, with 8 bases aligning to TRDD3. The J gene is not listed in TCRdb, so it was assigned here from a DNA match to germline. The CDR3 runs to 18 residues. Losses at the gene ends were 3 bases for V and 0 bases for J; bases not matched to a gene: 14. Germline-derived CDR1 and CDR2 are GEAIGNYY and EKD.

As to this clone: A far larger clone is one base from this, pointing to a likely read error. The sample contains more than one DNA sequence encoding this CDR3. This chain uses TRDV1 with TRDJ1, with TRDD3 as a possible D gene (5 bases). No J gene is reported in TCRdb; it was inferred here by comparing the DNA with germline. CDR1 and CDR2 from the germline V gene are TSWWSYY and QGS. The CDR3 spans 19 residues. V lost 5 bases, J lost 1 base, and 26 bases lay in between. CDR3 sequence (DNA): TGTGCTCTTGGGTACCTGACGAGGGGACCCCCCGGGAGCACCGATAAACTCATCTTT. Protein product: CALGYLTRGPPGSTDKLIF.

This clone was detected a few times. One base separates it from a far larger clone, so it is likely a read error. This CDR3 is also generated by other DNA sequences in the sample. The chain recombines TRDV2 with TRDJ1; no definite D call. In germline, CDR1 is GEAIGNYY, CDR2 EKD. The CDR3 consists of 15 residues. Between the trimmed V and J ends, which lost 0 bases and 1 base, there was a span of 11 bases. The CDR3 is CACDTGGTGTDKLIF. Here the CDR3 DNA reads TGTGCCTGTGACACCGGAGGAACGGGCACCGATAAACTCATCTTT.

This clone was counted a few times. The protein TCRdb lists belongs to a much larger clone and differs from this DNA's translation at residue 15, which points to a read error; the protein shown is made from the DNA. The CDR3 is CACDSLYSEGIYTDRLIF. The CDR3 nucleotides read TGTGCCTGTGACTCCTTGTATTCCGAAGGGATTTACACCGATAGACTCATCTTT. This chain links TRDV2 with TRDJ1; D is perhaps TRDD3 (5 bases). The J gene, missing from TCRdb, was assigned here through DNA to germline matching. The CDR3 has 18 amino acids. Germline CDR1 GEAIGNYY, CDR2 EKD.